The 8 T cell receptor beta chains given below trace back to one sample, sequenced in a study of T cells in Graves' hyperthyroidism and ophthalmopathy. RNA transcripts were the template for amplifying TCR beta CDR3 regions. The HTBI primer set served for first-round RT-PCR of the TCR CDR3. TCRdb re-derived calls from the multiplex PCR reads in MiXCR, one entry per CDR3 protein. The data show hundreds of thousands of distinct CDR3 sequences, with less than 25% seen just once and over 30% held by the top ten. Sequencing input: blood. The receptors originated from a man aged 30 to 39 with Graves' ophthalmopathy.

This clonotype has a count of ten or more. The chain is built from TRBV5-1 and TRBJ2-1, with 8 positions matching TRBD2. CDR1 and CDR2 from the germline V gene are SGHRS and YFSETQ. After removal of 0 bases from V and 3 bases from J, the junction contained 5 bases not matched to a gene. The CDR3 length is 16 residues. This chain's CDR3 is CASSLELAGFYNEQFF. The DNA of the CDR3 is TGCGCCAGCAGCTTGGAGCTAGCGGGTTTCTACAATGAGCAGTTCTTC.

This clonotype has just a few counts. The chain uses TRBV6-1 and TRBJ1-2, with D uncertain. The V end lost 5 bases, the J end lost 8 bases, and 12 bases lay between the germline ends. The CDR3 length is 12 residues. The germline CDR1 and CDR2 sequences are MNHNS and SASEGT. Here the CDR3 reads CASSYWRIGYTF. In DNA, the CDR3 is TGTGCCAGCAGTTATTGGCGAATCGGCTACACCTTC.

This clonotype was observed a handful of times. The chain combines TRBV28 with TRBJ1-1; 9 bases line up with TRBD1. The germline V gene has CDR1 MDHEN and CDR2 SYDVKM. With 5 bases clipped from V and 7 bases from J, the junction kept 8 bases outside the gene matches. CDR3 length: 14 residues. Here the CDR3 DNA reads TGTGCCAGCAGTAACAGGGGGCTGTCGGGTGAAGCTTTCTTT. This gives the protein CASSNRGLSGEAFF.

This clonotype was seen only a few times. The chain recombines TRBV27 with TRBJ2-7, with D perhaps matching TRBD1 (6 bases). The CDR3 covers 12 residues. V shed 5 bases and J shed 8 bases, with 13 bases lying between them. The germline V gene has CDR1 MNHEY and CDR2 SMNVEV (reference sequence). The CDR3 spells CASSLPQGKQYF. CDR3 sequence (DNA): TGTGCCAGCAGTCTACCACAGGGTAAGCAGTACTTC.

V usage is TRBV30 and J usage is TRBJ2-2, with D perhaps TRBD2 (6 bases). Germline assignment: CDR1 GTSNPN and CDR2 SVGIG (reference sequence). The CDR3 is 12 residues long. V lost 4 bases and J 4 bases, leaving 7 bases between the germline ends. As DNA, the CDR3 is TGTGCCTGGATGGGGGGCACCGGGGAGCTGTTTTTT. As protein: CAWMGGTGELFF.

In its sample, this clonotype was seen a few times. The chain has TRBV30 and TRBJ1-1, with a possible D match to TRBD1 (6 bases). The CDR3 consists of 13 residues. V lost 4 bases and J 2 bases, leaving 11 bases between the germline ends. Germline assignment: CDR1 GTSNPN and CDR2 SVGIG (reference sequence). For the CDR3, the DNA is TGTGCCTGGACCAGGGGCCTCAACACTGAAGCTTTCTTT. Protein sequence: CAWTRGLNTEAFF.

This clonotype has a count of ten or more. CDR3 coding DNA: TGTGCCAGCAGTCGTTCTAGCGGGAGAGGCCCGGACGAGCAGTACTTC. Its translation is CASSRSSGRGPDEQYF. The J gene is TRBJ2-7, the V gene TRBV12-3 or TRBV12-4; 10 bases fit TRBD2. After removal of 5 bases from V and 5 bases from J, the junction contained 12 bases not matched to a gene. This CDR3 contains 16 residues.

The chain links TRBV2 to TRBJ2-2, with a tentative D call TRBD2 (5 bases). Trimming stripped 0 bases from V and 6 bases from J, with 8 bases between. The germline V gene has CDR1 SNHLY and CDR2 FYNNEI. This CDR3 is built from 14 residues. The CDR3 sequence is CASSEARGSGELFF. In DNA, the CDR3 is TGTGCCAGCAGTGAAGCCCGAGGGTCCGGGGAGCTGTTTTTT.